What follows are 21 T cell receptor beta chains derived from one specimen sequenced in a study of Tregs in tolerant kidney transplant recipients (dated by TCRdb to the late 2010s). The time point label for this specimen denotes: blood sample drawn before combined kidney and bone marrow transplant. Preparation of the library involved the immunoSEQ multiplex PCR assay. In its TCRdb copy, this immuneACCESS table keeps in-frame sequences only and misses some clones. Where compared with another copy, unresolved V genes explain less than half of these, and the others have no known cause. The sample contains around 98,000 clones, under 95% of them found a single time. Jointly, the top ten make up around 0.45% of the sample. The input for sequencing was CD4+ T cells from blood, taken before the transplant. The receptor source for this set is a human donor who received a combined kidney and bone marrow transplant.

CDR3 in amino acids: CSVAVGQGAYEQYF. The CDR3 DNA is TGCAGCGTTGCCGTAGGACAGGGGGCCTACGAGCAGTACTTC. The chain has TRBV29-1 and TRBJ2-7; TRBD1 aligns across 10 bases. Germline assignment: CDR1 SQVTM and CDR2 ANQGSEA. The CDR3 has 14 residues. Germline trimming cut 4 bases from V and 2 bases from J; bases unmatched to any gene: 5.

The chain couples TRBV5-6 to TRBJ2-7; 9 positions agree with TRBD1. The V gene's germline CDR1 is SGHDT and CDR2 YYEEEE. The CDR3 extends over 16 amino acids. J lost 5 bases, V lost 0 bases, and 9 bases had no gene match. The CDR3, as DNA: TGTGCCAGCAGCTTGGCGGGACAGGGTCTCACTGACGAGCAGTACTTC. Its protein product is CASSLAGQGLTDEQYF.

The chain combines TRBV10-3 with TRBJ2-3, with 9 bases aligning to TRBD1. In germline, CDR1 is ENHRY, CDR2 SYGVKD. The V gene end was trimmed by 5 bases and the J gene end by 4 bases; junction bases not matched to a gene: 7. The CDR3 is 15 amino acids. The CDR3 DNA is TGTGCCATCAGTATGGACAGGGGAGGTTCAGATACGCAGTATTTT. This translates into CAISMDRGGSDTQYF.

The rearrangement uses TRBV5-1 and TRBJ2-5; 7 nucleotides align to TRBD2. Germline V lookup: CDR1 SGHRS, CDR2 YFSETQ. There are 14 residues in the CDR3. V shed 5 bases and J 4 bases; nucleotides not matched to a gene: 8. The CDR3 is CASRPAGDRETQYF. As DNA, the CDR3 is TGCGCCAGCAGGCCGGCGGGAGACCGAGAGACCCAGTACTTC.

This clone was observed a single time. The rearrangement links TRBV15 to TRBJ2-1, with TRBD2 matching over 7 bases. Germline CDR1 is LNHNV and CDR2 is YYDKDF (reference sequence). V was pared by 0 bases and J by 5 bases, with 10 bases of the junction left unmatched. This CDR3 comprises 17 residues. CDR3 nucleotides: TGTGCCACCAGCAGAGATTATCCTAGCGGACGAGACAATGAGCAGTTCTTC. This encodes CATSRDYPSGRDNEQFF.

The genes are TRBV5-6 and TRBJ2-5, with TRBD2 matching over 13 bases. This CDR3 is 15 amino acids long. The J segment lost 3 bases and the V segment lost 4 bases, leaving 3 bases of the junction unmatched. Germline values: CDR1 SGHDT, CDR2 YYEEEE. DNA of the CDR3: TGTGCCAGCAGCCCCGGGACTAGCGGGGAAGAGACCCAGTACTTC. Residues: CASSPGTSGEETQYF.

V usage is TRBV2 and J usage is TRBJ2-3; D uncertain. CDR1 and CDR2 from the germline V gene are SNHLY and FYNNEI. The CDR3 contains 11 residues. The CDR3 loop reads CAALDRDTQYF. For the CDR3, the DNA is TGTGCAGCCCTTGATCGAGATACGCAGTATTTT.

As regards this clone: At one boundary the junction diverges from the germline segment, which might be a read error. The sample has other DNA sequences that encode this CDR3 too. CDR3 protein: CASSRTGQGNSPLHF. The CDR3 DNA follows: TGCGCCAGCAGCCGCACGGGACAGGGTAATTCCCCCCTCCACTTT. The gene calls are TRBV4-3 and TRBJ1-6; 9 positions agree with TRBD1. CDR3 length equals 15 residues. Germline values: CDR1 LGHNA, CDR2 YSLEER.

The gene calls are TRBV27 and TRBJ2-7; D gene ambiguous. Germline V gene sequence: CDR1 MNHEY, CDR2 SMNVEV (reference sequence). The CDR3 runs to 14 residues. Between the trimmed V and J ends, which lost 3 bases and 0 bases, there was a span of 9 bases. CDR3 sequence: CASSFKFSSYEQYF. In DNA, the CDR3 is TGTGCCAGCAGTTTTAAATTCAGCTCCTACGAGCAGTACTTC.

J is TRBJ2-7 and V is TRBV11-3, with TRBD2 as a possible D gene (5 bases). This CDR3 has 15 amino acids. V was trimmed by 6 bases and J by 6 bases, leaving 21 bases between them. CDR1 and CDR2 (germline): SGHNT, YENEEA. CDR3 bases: TGTGCCAGCAGTTTGATGGGAGTTTCCTCCGCCGAGCAGTACTTC. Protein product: CASSLMGVSSAEQYF.

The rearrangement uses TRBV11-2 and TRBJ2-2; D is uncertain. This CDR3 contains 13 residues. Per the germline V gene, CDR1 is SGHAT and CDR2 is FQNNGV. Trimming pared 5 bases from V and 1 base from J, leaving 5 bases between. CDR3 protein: CASSVQNTGELFF. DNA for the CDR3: TGTGCCAGCAGCGTTCAGAACACCGGGGAGCTGTTTTTT.

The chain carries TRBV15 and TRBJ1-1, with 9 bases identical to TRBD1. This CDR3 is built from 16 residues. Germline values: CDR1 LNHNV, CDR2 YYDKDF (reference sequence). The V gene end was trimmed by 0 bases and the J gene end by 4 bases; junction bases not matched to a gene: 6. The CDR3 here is CATSRDLTGGATEAFF. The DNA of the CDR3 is TGTGCCACCAGCAGAGATCTTACAGGGGGCGCCACTGAAGCTTTCTTT.

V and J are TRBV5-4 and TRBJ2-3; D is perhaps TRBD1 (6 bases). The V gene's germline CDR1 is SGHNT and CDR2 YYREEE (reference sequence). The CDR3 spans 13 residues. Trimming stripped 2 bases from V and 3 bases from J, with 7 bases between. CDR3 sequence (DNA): TGTGCCAGCAGCTTCGGACAGACAGATACGCAGTATTTT. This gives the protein CASSFGQTDTQYF.

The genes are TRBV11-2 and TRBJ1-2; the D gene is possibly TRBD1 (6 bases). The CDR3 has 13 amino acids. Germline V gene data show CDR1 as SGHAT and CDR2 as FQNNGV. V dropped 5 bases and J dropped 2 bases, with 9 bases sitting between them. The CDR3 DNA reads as TGTGCCAGCAGCCCCGGACAGAACTATGGCTACACCTTC. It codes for CASSPGQNYGYTF.

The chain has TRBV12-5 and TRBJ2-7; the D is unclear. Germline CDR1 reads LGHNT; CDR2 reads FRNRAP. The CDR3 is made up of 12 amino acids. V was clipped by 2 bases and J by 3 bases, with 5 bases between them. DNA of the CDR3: TGTGCTAGTGGTTTGTCCTTCTACGAGCAGTACTTC. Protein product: CASGLSFYEQYF.

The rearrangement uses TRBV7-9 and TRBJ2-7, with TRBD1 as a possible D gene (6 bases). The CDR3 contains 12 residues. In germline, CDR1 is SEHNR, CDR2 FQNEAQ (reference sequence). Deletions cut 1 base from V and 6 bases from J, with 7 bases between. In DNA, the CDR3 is TGTGCCAGCAGCTTAGTGGGGGCCGAGCAGTACTTC. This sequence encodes CASSLVGAEQYF.

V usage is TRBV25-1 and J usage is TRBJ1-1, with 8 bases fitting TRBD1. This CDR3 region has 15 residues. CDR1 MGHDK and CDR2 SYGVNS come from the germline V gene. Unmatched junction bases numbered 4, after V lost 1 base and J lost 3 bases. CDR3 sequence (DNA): TGTGCCAGCAGTGAATCTACAGGGGGAGACACTGAAGCTTTCTTT. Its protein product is CASSESTGGDTEAFF. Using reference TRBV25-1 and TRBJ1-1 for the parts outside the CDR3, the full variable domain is EADIYQTPRYLVIGTGKKITLECSQTMGHDKMYWYQQDPGMELHLIHYSYGVNSTEKGDLSSESTVSRIRTEHFPLTLESARPSHTSQYLCASSESTGGDTEAFFGQGTRLTVV.

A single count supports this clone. This chain's CDR3 is CASSRTSGGLSYEQYF. The CDR3 nucleotides read TGCGCCAGCAGCAGGACTAGCGGGGGTCTCTCCTACGAGCAGTACTTC. The chain has TRBV5-1 and TRBJ2-7; 13 bases are a match to TRBD2. This CDR3 is 16 amino acids long. With V trimmed by 4 bases and J by 0 bases, 4 bases remained unmatched. CDR1 and CDR2 (germline): SGHRS, YFSETQ.

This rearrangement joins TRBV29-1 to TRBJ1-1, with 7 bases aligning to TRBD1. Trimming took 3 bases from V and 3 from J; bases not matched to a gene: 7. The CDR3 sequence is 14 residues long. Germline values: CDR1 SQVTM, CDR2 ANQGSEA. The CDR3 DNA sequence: TGCAGCGTTGATCTGACAGGGCTCCACACTGAAGCTTTCTTT. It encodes CSVDLTGLHTEAFF. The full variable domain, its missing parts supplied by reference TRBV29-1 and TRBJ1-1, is SAVISQKPSRDICQRGTSLTIQCQVDSQVTMMFWYRQQPGQSLTLIATANQGSEATYESGFVIDKFPISRPNLTFSTLTVSNMSPEDSSIYLCSVDLTGLHTEAFFGQGTRLTVV.

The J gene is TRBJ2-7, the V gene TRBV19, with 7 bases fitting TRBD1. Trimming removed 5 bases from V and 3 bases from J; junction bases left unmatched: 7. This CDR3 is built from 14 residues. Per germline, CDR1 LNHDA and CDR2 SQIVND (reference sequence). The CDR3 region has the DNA TGTGCCAGTAGTCCGACAGGGATTAACTACGAGCAGTACTTC. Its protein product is CASSPTGINYEQYF.

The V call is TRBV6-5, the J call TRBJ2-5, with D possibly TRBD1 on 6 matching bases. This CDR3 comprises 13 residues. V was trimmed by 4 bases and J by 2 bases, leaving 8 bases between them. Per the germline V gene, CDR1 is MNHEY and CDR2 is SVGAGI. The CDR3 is CASSFGQQETQYF. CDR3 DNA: TGTGCCAGCAGTTTCGGACAGCAAGAGACCCAGTACTTC.